Shown below are 9 T cell receptor beta chains from a single sample sequenced in a study of lymphopenia after photon versus proton radiotherapy. The method was immunoSEQ multiplex PCR; TCRdb's version includes in-frame clones alone and lacks a portion of them. The table lists roughly 40,000 clones, just over 85% of them singletons. The sample here was peripheral blood, taken from a patient treated with proton-based radiotherapy. These receptors were taken from a woman between 70 and 85 years old with pancreatic cancer. Some clones in this sample may be carry-over from other donors' samples.

V and J are TRBV4-2 and TRBJ2-2, with D possibly being TRBD1 (6 bases). This CDR3 contains 16 residues. The germline CDR1 and CDR2 sequences are LGHNA and YNFKEQ. Trimming removed 3 bases at V and 6 bases at J, with 17 bases between. The CDR3 DNA sequence: TGTGCCAGCAGCCAGCAGGACAGCTTAAGCGCCGGGGAGCTGTTTTTT. The encoded protein is CASSQQDSLSAGELFF.

The chain links TRBV27 to TRBJ1-2; D may be TRBD1 (5 bases). The germline V and J ends were trimmed by 5 bases and 1 base, with 17 bases remaining between them. This CDR3 spans 16 amino acids. CDR1 is MNHEY, CDR2 SMNVEV, per germline (reference sequence). The CDR3 protein is CASSRLFSGGNYGYTF. The CDR3, as DNA: TGTGCCAGCAGTCGACTCTTTTCCGGGGGTAACTATGGCTACACCTTC.

V and J are TRBV7-2 and TRBJ2-1, with a tentative D call TRBD2 (5 bases). The germline CDR1 and CDR2 sequences are SGHTA and FQGNSA. The CDR3 totals 12 residues. Trimming left V 4 bases short and J 10 bases short, with 11 bases between. Here the CDR3 DNA reads TGTGCCAGCAGCTCCCGAAGCGGAGAGCAGTTCTTC. Amino acid sequence: CASSSRSGEQFF.

The rearrangement uses TRBV9 and TRBJ1-5; no reliable D call. Trimming left V 0 bases short and J 3 bases short, with 7 bases between. The CDR3 loop spans 14 amino acids. Germline CDR1 is SGDLS and CDR2 is YYNGEE. The CDR3 region is CASSVGGVNQPQHF. The DNA of the CDR3 is TGTGCCAGCAGCGTAGGCGGGGTCAATCAGCCCCAGCATTTT.

This clone was seen once. The genes are TRBV30 and TRBJ2-6; D remains ambiguous. Per germline, CDR1 GTSNPN and CDR2 SVGIG (reference sequence). Deletions cut 3 bases from V and 2 bases from J, with 5 bases between. The CDR3 covers 13 residues. The CDR3 DNA is TGTGCCTGGAGGGGGACTGGGGCCAACGTCCTGACTTTC. Its protein product is CAWRGTGANVLTF.

This chain uses TRBV6-1 with TRBJ2-3; 8 bases line up with TRBD2. The CDR3 is 17 amino acids. Trimming took 4 bases from V and 0 from J; bases not matched to a gene: 9. Germline V gene sequence: CDR1 MNHNS, CDR2 SASEGT. The CDR3 loop reads CASSAPGSGRSTDTQYF. The CDR3 DNA sequence: TGTGCCAGCAGTGCCCCGGGGAGCGGGAGAAGCACAGATACGCAGTATTTT.

This clone was observed a single time. The V and J genes are TRBV11-3 and TRBJ2-5; 7 bases map to TRBD2. The CDR3 has 15 residues. Germline lookup yields CDR1 SGHNT and CDR2 YENEEA. J was trimmed by 1 base and V by 3 bases; bases with no gene match: 5. The CDR3 nucleotides read TGTGCCAGCAGCTTGGGGGGAGGGTTCCAAGAGACCCAGTACTTC. It is translated as CASSLGGGFQETQYF.

V usage is TRBV28 and J usage is TRBJ2-3; TRBD2 matches 8 bases. J was trimmed by 0 bases and V by 5 bases; bases with no gene match: 4. CDR3 length: 15 residues. CDR1 and CDR2 (germline): MDHEN, SYDVKM. The CDR3 loop reads CASSPSSGSTDTQYF. Here the CDR3 DNA reads TGTGCCAGCAGTCCCTCTAGCGGGAGCACAGATACGCAGTATTTT.

The rearrangement uses TRBV6-5 and TRBJ1-6; D remains unclear. CDR1 is MNHEY and CDR2 is SVGAGI in the germline V gene. This CDR3 spans 15 amino acids. Trimming removed 2 bases from V and 10 bases from J, with 15 bases in between. CDR3 residues: CASSYEGNRPSPLHF. CDR3 DNA sequence: TGTGCCAGCAGTTACGAGGGAAATAGGCCCTCACCCCTCCACTTT.